The clone carrying this T cell receptor (beta chain) was counted only a few times. Its cognate antigen is unknown. V was pared by 3 bases and J by 7 bases, with 6 bases of the junction left unmatched. CDR3 length: 15 amino acids. Germline V gives CDR1 MRHNA, CDR2 SNTAGT. Treatment of any kind had been given to no patient before thyroid surgery. The data originate from a study of metastatic and nonmetastatic thyroid tumors. Looking at the study overall: Comparative analysis of repertoires was undertaken across blood and tumor or nodule tissue obtained from malignant and benign thyroid patients.

In the source study's methods: In papillary thyroid cancer, a distant-metastasis classifier was built using CDR3 differences across clinicopathological groups. TCRdb re-processed the PCR reads through MiXCR. The V and J calls here are based on TCRdb, not the publication. The data show approximately 70,000 clones, with under 5% seen just once and about 20% held by the top ten. Study outcomes and limitations: Significantly higher TCR beta diversity was reportedly seen in malignant thyroid tumors than benign nodules, in blood and tumor.

Source material: blood. V gene TRBV6-4 combines with J gene TRBJ2-1, with 10 bases identical to TRBD2. The clonotype was recovered from a female donor with papillary thyroid cancer or a benign thyroid nodule (not recorded which). Some clones in this sample may be carry-over from other donors' samples. The DNA for the CDR3 is TGTGCCAGCAGTGAAAGAGCGGGGGGGCAAAATGAGCAGTTCTTC. Translation: CASSERAGGQNEQFF.